One and the same sample provided the 9 T cell receptor beta chains below, sequenced in a study of blood T cells in healthy people across ages. A second PCR, run for roughly 7 to 12 cycles, used a sample-barcoded 5' primer plus a J-beta primer mix. MiXCR, run by TCRdb on the 5' RACE reads, gives a single entry per CDR3 protein. The sample records over 500,000 distinct CDR3 sequences, about 50% being singletons. Input material: blood. These receptors were collected from a woman of 80 years or more in good health.

This clonotype was found a few times. The chain uses TRBV28 and TRBJ2-2, with 7 bases identical to TRBD1. This CDR3 contains 14 residues. Germline trimming cut 5 bases from V and 6 bases from J; bases unmatched to any gene: 6. Germline V gives CDR1 MDHEN, CDR2 SYDVKM. CDR3 DNA sequence: TGTGCCAGCAGTCCACAAGACAGGGCCGGGGAGCTGTTTTTT. It codes for CASSPQDRAGELFF.

The J gene is TRBJ1-5, the V gene TRBV9; 7 positions agree with TRBD1. Trimming at V came to 0 bases and at J to 6 bases, leaving 3 bases not matched to a gene. CDR1 is SGDLS and CDR2 is YYNGEE in the germline V gene. The CDR3 runs 14 residues. The CDR3 here is CASSVGGGGQPQHF. For the CDR3, the DNA is TGTGCCAGCAGCGTAGGAGGGGGCGGTCAGCCCCAGCATTTT. The entire variable domain, with the rest obtained from reference TRBV9 and TRBJ1-5, is as follows: DSGVTQTPKHLITATGQRVTLRCSPRSGDLSVYWYQQSLDQGLQFLIQYYNGEERAKGNILERFSAQQFPDLHSELNLSSLELGDSALYFCASSVGGGGQPQHFGDGTRLSIL.

This chain links TRBV19 with TRBJ2-1; 9 nucleotides align to TRBD1. Trimming took 7 bases from V and 6 from J; bases not matched to a gene: 7. CDR1 and CDR2 (germline): LNHDA, SQIVND (reference sequence). This CDR3 has 14 amino acids. CDR3 nucleotides: TGTGCCAGTAAGAGGGACAGGGACATCAATGAGCAGTTCTTC. This sequence encodes CASKRDRDINEQFF.

The J gene is TRBJ2-7, the V gene TRBV5-1, with D unclear. CDR1 and CDR2 (germline): SGHRS, YFSETQ. V gave up 0 bases and J gave up 6 bases, with 10 bases separating them. The CDR3 covers 13 residues. CDR3 loop: CASSLGGILEQYF. The CDR3 DNA reads TGCGCCAGCAGCTTGGGGGGAATTCTCGAGCAGTACTTC.

For this clonotype: This may stem from a read error, because a much larger clone lies one nucleotide away. The rearrangement uses TRBV15 and TRBJ2-1; 7 bases are a match to TRBD2. The germline V gene has CDR1 LNHNV and CDR2 YYDKDF (reference sequence). The CDR3 extends over 18 amino acids. CDR3 nucleotides: TGTGCCACCAGCAGAGAGTATCCCCGGACGAGCGGGGTCGATGATCAGTTCTTC. This gives the protein CATSREYPRTSGVDDQFF.

This clonotype was recorded many times. V usage is TRBV7-9 and J usage is TRBJ2-1; D may be TRBD2 (5 bases). Trimming removed 8 bases from V and 7 bases from J, with 21 bases in between. Germline V gene lookup returns CDR1 SEHNR and CDR2 FQNEAQ (reference sequence). CDR3 length equals 15 residues. CDR3 nucleotide sequence: TGTGCCAGCCCTCCCGAGGGTGACTCAACAAATGAGCAGTTCTTC. Translated, it gives CASPPEGDSTNEQFF.

This clonotype has only a few counts. This chain links TRBV20-1 with TRBJ1-1; unclear D gene. CDR1 DFQATT and CDR2 SNEGSKA come from the germline V gene (reference sequence). Trimming removed 3 bases at V and 11 bases at J, with 10 bases between. This CDR3 is 10 amino acids long. The DNA of the CDR3 is TGCAGTGCTAGTGAGACTTTTGCTTTCTTT. It yields the protein CSASETFAFF.

Comment on this clonotype: One end of the junction fails to match germline, which may point to a read error. The chain carries TRBV7-2 and TRBJ2-3; D remains unclear. This CDR3 comprises 14 residues. CDR1 is SGHTA and CDR2 is FQGNSA in the germline V gene. The CDR3 protein is CANSFQRSTETQYF. As DNA, the CDR3 is TGTGCCAACAGCTTCCAACGGAGCACAGAGACGCAGTATTTT.

At least ten counts were recorded for this clonotype. V gene TRBV7-2 combines with J gene TRBJ2-4; 8 nucleotides agree with TRBD2. In germline, CDR1 is SGHTA, CDR2 FQGNSA. The CDR3 length is 19 residues. Germline trimming cut 2 bases from V and 3 bases from J; bases unmatched to any gene: 15. In DNA form, the CDR3 reads TGTGCCAGCAGCTTAACCCTCCCGGGTGAGCGGGGGAGCAAAAACATTCAGTACTTC. It translates to CASSLTLPGERGSKNIQYF.